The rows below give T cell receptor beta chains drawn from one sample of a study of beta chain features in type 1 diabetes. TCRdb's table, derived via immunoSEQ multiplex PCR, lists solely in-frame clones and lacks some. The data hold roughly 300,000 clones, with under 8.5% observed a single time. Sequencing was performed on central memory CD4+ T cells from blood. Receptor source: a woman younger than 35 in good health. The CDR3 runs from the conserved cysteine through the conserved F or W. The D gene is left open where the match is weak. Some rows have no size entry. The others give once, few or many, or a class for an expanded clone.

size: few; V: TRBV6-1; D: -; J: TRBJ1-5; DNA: TGTGCCAGCAGTGAGAGACAGTCAGCTCAGCCCCAGCATTTT; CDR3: CASSERQSAQPQHF
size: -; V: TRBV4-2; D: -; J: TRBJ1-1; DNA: TGTGCCAGCAGCCAGGAAAGGACAGTGAACACTGAAGCTTTCTTT; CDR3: CASSQERTVNTEAFF
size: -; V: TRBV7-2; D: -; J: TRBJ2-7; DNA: TGTGCCAGCAGCACCCAGGGACTGGTCGACTTATCCTTC; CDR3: CASSTQGLVDLSF
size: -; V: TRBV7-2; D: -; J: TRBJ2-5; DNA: TGTGCCAGCGCAAACGGGGTGCGGGAGACCCAGTACTTC; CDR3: CASANGVRETQYF
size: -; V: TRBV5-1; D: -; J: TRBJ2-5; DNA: TGCGCCAGCAGCTACGGGACTTTTGAGACCCAGTACTTC; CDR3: CASSYGTFETQYF
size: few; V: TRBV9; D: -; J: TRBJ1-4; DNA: TGTGCCAGCAGCGGAGCGGACGGCAAAAAACTGTTTTTT; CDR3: CASSGADGKKLFF
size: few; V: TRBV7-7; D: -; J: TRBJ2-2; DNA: TGTGCTAGCAGCTTAGGAAGGGTAAACACCGGGGAGCTGTTTTTT; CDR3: CASSLGRVNTGELFF
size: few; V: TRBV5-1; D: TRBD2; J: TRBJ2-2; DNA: TGCGCCAGCTCCGGGACTAGCAGTACCGGGGAGCTGTTTTTT; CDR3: CASSGTSSTGELFF
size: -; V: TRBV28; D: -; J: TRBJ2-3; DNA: TGTGCCAGCAAGACTAGAAGCACAGATACGCAGTATTTT; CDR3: CASKTRSTDTQYF
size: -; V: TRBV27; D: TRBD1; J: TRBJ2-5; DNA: TGTGCCAGCACAACGACAGGGGGCGCAGTAGAGACCCAGTACTTC; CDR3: CASTTTGGAVETQYF
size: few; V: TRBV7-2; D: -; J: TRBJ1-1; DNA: TGTGCCAGCAGCTCAAACACTGAAGCTTTCTTT; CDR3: CASSSNTEAFF
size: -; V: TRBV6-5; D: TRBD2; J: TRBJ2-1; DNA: TGTGCCAGCAGGCTAGCGGGAGGGTATGAGCAGTTCTTC; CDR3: CASRLAGGYEQFF
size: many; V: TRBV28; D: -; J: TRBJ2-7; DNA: TGTGCCAGCAGTTTTGTTAGCGAGGTGCAGTACTTC; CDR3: CASSFVSEVQYF
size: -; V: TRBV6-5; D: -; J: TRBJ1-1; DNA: TGTGCCAGCAGTTTGATAGGGACGGATGAAGCTTTCTTT; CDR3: CASSLIGTDEAFF
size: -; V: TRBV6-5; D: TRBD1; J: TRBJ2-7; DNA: TGTGCCAGCAGTGGTACCGGGACAGGGGACTACGAGCAGTACTTC; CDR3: CASSGTGTGDYEQYF
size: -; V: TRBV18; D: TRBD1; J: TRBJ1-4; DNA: TGTGCCAGCTCACCTACCCCGGACAGGGGGTATGAAAAACTGTTTTTT; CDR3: CASSPTPDRGYEKLFF
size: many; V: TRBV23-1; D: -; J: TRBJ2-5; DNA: TGCGCCAGCAGTCAATCGAGACACCGATATGGGGGCTACCAAGAGACCCAGTACTTC; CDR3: CASSQSRHRYGGYQETQYF
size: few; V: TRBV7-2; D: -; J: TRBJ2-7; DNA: TGTGCCAGCAGCTTAGAACGTCCGGGTTGGACATTTCGGTACGAGCAGTACTTC; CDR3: CASSLERPGWTFRYEQYF
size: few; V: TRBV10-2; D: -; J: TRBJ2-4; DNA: TGCGCCAGCAGTGCCCCCTCGACCGGAAACATTCAGTACTTC; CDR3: CASSAPSTGNIQYF
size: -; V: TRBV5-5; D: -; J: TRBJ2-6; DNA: TGTGCCAGCAGCTCCTTAAACTCTGGGGCCAACGTCCTGACTTTC; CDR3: CASSSLNSGANVLTF
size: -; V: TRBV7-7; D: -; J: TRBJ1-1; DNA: TGTGCTAGCAGCTTAGTAGTTATAGACAAGAACACTGAAGCTTTCTTT; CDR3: CASSLVVIDKNTEAFF
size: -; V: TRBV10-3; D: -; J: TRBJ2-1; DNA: TGTGCCATAGCGGCAGACAATGAGCAGTTCTTC; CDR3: CAIAADNEQFF
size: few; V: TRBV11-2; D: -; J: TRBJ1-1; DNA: TGTGCCAGCAGCTTGGGACGGCTGAACACTGAAGCTTTCTTT; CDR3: CASSLGRLNTEAFF
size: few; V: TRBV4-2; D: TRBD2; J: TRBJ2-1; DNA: TGTGCCAGCAGCCAAGATGGGATGACTAGCGGTAACAATGAGCAGTTCTTC; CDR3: CASSQDGMTSGNNEQFF
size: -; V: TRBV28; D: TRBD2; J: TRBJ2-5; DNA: TGTGCCAGCCCACCTACCCAAACAGAAGATAGCGGGTGGGAGACCCAGTACTTC; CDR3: CASPPTQTEDSGWETQYF
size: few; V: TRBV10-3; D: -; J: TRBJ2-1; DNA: TGTGCCATCAGTGAGGTGGGCGATCAGATTGAGCAGTTCTTC; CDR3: CAISEVGDQIEQFF
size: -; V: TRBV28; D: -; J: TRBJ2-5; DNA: TGTGCCAGCAGGAGGGGGGGCCACGAGACCCAGTACTTC; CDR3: CASRRGGHETQYF
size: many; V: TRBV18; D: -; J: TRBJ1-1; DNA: TGTGCCAGCTCACCGAGGAGCGACGGCACTGAAGCTTTCTTT; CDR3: CASSPRSDGTEAFF
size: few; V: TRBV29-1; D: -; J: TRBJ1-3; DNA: TGCAGCGTAGCAACCACTGGAAACACCATATATTTT; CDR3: CSVATTGNTIYF
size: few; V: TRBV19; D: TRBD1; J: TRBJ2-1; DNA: TGTGCCAGTAGTATAAGTAGGGGGCAGCTTAATGAGCAGTTCTTC; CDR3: CASSISRGQLNEQFF
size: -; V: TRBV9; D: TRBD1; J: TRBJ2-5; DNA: TGTGCCAGCAGCGTAGCTTTGGGGACAGGGGCCCAAGAGACCCAGTACTTC; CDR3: CASSVALGTGAQETQYF
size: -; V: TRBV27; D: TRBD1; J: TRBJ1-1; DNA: TGTGCCAGCAGTTTCTCGGGACAGATGAACACTGAAGCTTTCTTT; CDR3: CASSFSGQMNTEAFF
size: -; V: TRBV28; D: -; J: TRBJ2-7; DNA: TGTGCCAGCAGCTTCTCCCCGGGCTACGAGCAGTACTTC; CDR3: CASSFSPGYEQYF
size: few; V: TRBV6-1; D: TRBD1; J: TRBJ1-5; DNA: TGTGCCAGCAGAGATCGGACAGGGAATCAGCCCCAGCATTTT; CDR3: CASRDRTGNQPQHF
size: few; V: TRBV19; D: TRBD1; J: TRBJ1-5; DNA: TGTGCCAGTAGGGCGGGACAGGACAATCAGCCCCAGCATTTT; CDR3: CASRAGQDNQPQHF
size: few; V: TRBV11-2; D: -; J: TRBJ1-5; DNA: TGTGCCAGCAGCTTAGACGGGAGGAATCAGCCCCAGCATTTT; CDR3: CASSLDGRNQPQHF
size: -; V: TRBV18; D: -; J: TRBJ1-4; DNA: TGTGCCAGCTCATCGATGGACAGCCAACTGTTTTTT; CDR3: CASSSMDSQLFF
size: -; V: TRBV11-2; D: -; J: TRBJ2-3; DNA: TGTGCCAGCAGCTCTGATCGGCTGACCACAGATACGCAGTATTTT; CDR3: CASSSDRLTTDTQYF
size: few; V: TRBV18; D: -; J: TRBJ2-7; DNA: TGTGCCAGCTCACCACACGACTACGAGCAGTACTTC; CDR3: CASSPHDYEQYF
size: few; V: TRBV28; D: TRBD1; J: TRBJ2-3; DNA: TGTGCCAGCAGTTCCCGACAGGGGAGAGGAACAGATACGCAGTATTTT; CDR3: CASSSRQGRGTDTQYF
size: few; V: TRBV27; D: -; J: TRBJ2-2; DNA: TGTGCCAGCAGTTTACGCGACTCCGTCGGGGAGCTGTTTTTT; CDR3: CASSLRDSVGELFF
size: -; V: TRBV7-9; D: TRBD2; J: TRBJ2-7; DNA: TGTGCCAGCAGCTACGGGTCGGGACTAGCGTTACGCGAGCAGTACTTC; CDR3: CASSYGSGLALREQYF
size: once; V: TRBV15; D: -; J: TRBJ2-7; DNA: TGTGCCACCTCGAAGGGTCACGAGCAGTACTTC; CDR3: CATSKGHEQYF
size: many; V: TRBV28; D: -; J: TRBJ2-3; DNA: TGTGCCAGCTTGAGGGGGGGCACAGATACGCAGTATTTT; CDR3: CASLRGGTDTQYF
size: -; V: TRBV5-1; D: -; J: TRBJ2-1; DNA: TGCGCCAGCAGCTTGGAAGGGGCGCGAGACAATGAGCAGTTCTTC; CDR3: CASSLEGARDNEQFF
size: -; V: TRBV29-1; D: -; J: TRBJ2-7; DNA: TGCAGCGTTGCACAGGGACACGAGCAGTACTTC; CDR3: CSVAQGHEQYF
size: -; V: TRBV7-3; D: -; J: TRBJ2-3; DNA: TGTGCCAGCAGCCCGGTCGGTGGAGATACGCAGTATTTT; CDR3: CASSPVGGDTQYF
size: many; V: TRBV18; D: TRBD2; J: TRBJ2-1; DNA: TGTGCCAGCTCAGAACGAGGGACTAGCGGGAGTAATGAGCAGTTCTTC; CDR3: CASSERGTSGSNEQFF
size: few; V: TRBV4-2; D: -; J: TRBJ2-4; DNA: TGTGCCAGCAGCCAAGATTCGGGAGTCGGAAGCATTCAGTACTTC; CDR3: CASSQDSGVGSIQYF
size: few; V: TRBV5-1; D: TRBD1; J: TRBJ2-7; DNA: TGCGCCAGCAGCCAGCTTGACAGGGGAACTTACGAGCAGTACTTC; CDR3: CASSQLDRGTYEQYF
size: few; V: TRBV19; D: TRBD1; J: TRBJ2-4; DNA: TGTGCCAGTACCGAAGGGGGCTTGGGAGACATTCAGTACTTC; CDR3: CASTEGGLGDIQYF
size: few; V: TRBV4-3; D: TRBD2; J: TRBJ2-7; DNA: TGCGCCAGCAGCCAAGTACAAAGCGGGGCCTACGAGCAGTACTTC; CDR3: CASSQVQSGAYEQYF
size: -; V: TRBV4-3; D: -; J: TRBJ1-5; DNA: TGCGCCAGCAGCCAAGACGGGACATCAGCTCAGCCCCAGCATTTT; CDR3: CASSQDGTSAQPQHF
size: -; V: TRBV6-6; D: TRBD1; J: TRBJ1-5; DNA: TGTGCCAGCAGTTCGGGACAGGGAGGGCATCAGCCCCAGCATTTT; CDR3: CASSSGQGGHQPQHF
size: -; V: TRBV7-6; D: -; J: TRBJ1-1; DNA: TGTGCCAGCAGTACGGGACGGTCGAACACTGAAGCTTTCTTT; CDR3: CASSTGRSNTEAFF
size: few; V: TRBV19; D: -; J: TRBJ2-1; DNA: TGTGCCAGTAGTATTGGTGGGCCCTCCTACAATGAGCAGTTCTTC; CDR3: CASSIGGPSYNEQFF
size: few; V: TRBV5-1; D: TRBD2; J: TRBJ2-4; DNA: TGCGCCAGCAGCGGAGGACTAGCGGGAAAAAACATTCAGTACTTC; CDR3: CASSGGLAGKNIQYF
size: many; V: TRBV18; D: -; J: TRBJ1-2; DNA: TGTGCCAGCTCACCAGGAGCTAACTATGGCTACACCTTC; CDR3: CASSPGANYGYTF
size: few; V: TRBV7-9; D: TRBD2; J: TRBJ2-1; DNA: TGTGCCAGCAGCCTACTAGCGGGAGAGAGCAATGAGCAGTTCTTC; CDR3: CASSLLAGESNEQFF
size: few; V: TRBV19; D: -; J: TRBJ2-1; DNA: TGTGCCAGTAGTATAGCCCGCCGGACCTCCGATGAGCAGTTCTTC; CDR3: CASSIARRTSDEQFF